This record concerns one T cell receptor beta chain sequence. What it recognizes is unknown. Distinct nucleotide sequences in the sample also encode this CDR3. The data originate from a study of cytomegalovirus exposure and HLA in healthy donors. General study points: More clonal expansion characterized HLA-associated TCR beta chains than equally common others in a later analysis. Cytomegalovirus association was listed for about 170 TCR beta chains.

V lost 0 bases to trimming and J lost 0 bases, with 9 bases between them. Per the germline V gene, CDR1 is MGHRA and CDR2 is YSYEKL. CDR3 length: 16 amino acids. Use of 60 Vbeta and 13 Jbeta primers characterized the PCR. Method: immunoSEQ multiplex PCR; TCRdb's copy keeps in-frame clones and lacks some. The data contain over 95,000 clones, under 85% of them singletons. The chain is built from TRBV4-1 and TRBJ1-5; D call uncertain. The sequence derives from a middle-aged man in good health and CMV-seropositive. Specimen: PBMCs. CDR3 in DNA: TGCGCCAGCAGCCAAGAAGGAGGATATAGCAATCAGCCCCAGCATTTT. Protein sequence: CASSQEGGYSNQPQHF.